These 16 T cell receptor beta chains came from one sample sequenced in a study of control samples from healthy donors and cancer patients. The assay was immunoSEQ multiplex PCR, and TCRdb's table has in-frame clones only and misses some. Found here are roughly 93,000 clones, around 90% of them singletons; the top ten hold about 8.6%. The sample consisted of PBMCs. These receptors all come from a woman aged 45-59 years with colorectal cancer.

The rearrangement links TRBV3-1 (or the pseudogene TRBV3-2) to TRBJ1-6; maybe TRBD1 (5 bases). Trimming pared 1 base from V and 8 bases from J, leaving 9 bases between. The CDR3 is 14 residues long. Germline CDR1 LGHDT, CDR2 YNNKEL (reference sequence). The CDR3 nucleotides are TGTGCCAGCAGCCAAGGCCAGGGAGATTCACCCCTCCACTTT. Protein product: CASSQGQGDSPLHF.

CDR3 protein: CASSGGTSDTQYF. The CDR3 DNA is TGCGCCAGCAGTGGTGGGACCTCAGATACGCAGTATTTT. V usage is TRBV10-1 and J usage is TRBJ2-3; the D call may be TRBD1 or TRBD2 (5 bases each). This CDR3 contains 13 residues. V lost 4 bases to trimming and J lost 4 bases, with 9 bases between them. Germline V gene data show CDR1 as WNHNN and CDR2 as SYGVQD (reference sequence).

In nucleotides, the CDR3 is TGTGCCAGCGCCGGGACACGCACCTATAATTCACCCCTCCACTTT. Protein: CASAGTRTYNSPLHF. V and J are TRBV19 and TRBJ1-6, with D tentatively TRBD1 (6 bases). CDR3 size: 15 residues. The germline CDR1 and CDR2 sequences are LNHDA and SQIVND (reference sequence). Between the trimmed V and J ends, which lost 9 bases and 2 bases, there was a span of 14 bases.

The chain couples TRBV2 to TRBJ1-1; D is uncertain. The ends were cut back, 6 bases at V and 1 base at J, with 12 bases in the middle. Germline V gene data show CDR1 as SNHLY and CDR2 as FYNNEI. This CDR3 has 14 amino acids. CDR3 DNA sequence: TGTGCCAGCAGGGTAGAGACGGAGAACACTGAAGCTTTCTTT. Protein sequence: CASRVETENTEAFF.

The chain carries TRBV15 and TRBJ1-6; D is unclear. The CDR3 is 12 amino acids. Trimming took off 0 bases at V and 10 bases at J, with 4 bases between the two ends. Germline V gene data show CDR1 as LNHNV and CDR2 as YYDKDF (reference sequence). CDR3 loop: CATSRDESPLHF. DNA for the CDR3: TGTGCCACCAGCAGAGATGAATCACCCCTCCACTTT.

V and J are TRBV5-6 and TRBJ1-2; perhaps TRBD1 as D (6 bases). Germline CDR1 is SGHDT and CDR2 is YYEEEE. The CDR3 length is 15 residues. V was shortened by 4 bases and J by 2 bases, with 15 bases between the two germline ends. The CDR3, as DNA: TGTGCCAGCAGCCCTTACACCGGACAGAACTATGGCTACACCTTC. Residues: CASSPYTGQNYGYTF.

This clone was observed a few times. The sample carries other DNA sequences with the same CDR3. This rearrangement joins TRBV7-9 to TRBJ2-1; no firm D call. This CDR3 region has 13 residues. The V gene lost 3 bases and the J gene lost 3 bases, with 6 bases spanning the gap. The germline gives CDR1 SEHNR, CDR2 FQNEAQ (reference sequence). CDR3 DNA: TGTGCCAGCAGCTTTGGGGACTACAATGAGCAGTTCTTC. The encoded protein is CASSFGDYNEQFF.

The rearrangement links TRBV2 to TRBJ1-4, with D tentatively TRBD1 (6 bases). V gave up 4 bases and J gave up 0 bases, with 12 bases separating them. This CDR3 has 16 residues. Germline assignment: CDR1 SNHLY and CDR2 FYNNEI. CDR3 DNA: TGTGCCAGCAGTGGGGGGGCGCATGCAACTAATGAAAAACTGTTTTTT. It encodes CASSGGAHATNEKLFF.

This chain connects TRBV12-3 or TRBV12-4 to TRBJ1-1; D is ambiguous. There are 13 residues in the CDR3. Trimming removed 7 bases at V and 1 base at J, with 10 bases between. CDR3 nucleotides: TGTGCCAGCACAGGCAGTTGGAACACTGAAGCTTTCTTT. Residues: CASTGSWNTEAFF.

DNA of the CDR3: TGTGCCAGCAGTTTACTAGGACAGGGGTCCCAGTTCTTC. It codes for CASSLLGQGSQFF. The chain joins TRBV27 to TRBJ2-1; 9 bases are shared with TRBD1. After removal of 2 bases from V and 13 bases from J, the junction contained 6 bases not matched to a gene. The CDR3 covers 13 residues. Germline V gives CDR1 MNHEY, CDR2 SMNVEV (reference sequence).

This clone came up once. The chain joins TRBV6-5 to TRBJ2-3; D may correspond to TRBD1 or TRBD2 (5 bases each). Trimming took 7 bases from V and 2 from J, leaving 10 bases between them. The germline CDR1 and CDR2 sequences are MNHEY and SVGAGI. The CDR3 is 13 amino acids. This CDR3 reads CASKGTNTDTQYF. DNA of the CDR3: TGTGCCAGCAAGGGGACCAACACAGATACGCAGTATTTT.

CDR3 nucleotide sequence: TGTGCCAGCAGCTTGGGCGGAAGTAATGAAAAACTGTTTTTT. As protein: CASSLGGSNEKLFF. The rearrangement uses TRBV7-2 and TRBJ1-4; D is undetermined. This CDR3 is built from 14 residues. The germline gives CDR1 SGHTA, CDR2 FQGNSA. Trimming cost V 3 bases and J 4 bases, with 9 bases left between them.

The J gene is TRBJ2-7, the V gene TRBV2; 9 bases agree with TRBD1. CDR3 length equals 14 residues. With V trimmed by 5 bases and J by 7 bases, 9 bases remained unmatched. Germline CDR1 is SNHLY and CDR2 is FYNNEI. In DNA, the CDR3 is TGTGCCAGCAGTACGGGACAGGGTATGGGTGAGCAGTACGTC. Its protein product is CASSTGQGMGEQYV.

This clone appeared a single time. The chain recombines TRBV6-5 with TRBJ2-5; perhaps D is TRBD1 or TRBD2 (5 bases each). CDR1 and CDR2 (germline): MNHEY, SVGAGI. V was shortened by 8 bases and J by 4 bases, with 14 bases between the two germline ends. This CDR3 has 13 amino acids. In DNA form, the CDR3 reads TGTGCCAGCCGAACGCCCGGGGCAGAGACCCAGTACTTC. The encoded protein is CASRTPGAETQYF.

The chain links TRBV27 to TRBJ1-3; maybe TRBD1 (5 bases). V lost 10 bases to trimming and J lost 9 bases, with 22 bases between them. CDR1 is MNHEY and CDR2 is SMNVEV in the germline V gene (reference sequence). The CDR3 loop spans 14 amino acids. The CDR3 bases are TGTGCCACCCTCAGAGGGGACCCTGGAGGCACCATATATTTT. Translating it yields CATLRGDPGGTIYF.

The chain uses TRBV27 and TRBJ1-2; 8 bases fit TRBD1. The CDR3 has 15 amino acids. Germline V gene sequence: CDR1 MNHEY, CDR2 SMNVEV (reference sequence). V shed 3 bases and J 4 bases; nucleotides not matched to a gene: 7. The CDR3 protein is CASSLAGQGGYGYTF. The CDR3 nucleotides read TGTGCCAGCAGTTTGGCAGGACAGGGTGGCTATGGCTACACCTTC.